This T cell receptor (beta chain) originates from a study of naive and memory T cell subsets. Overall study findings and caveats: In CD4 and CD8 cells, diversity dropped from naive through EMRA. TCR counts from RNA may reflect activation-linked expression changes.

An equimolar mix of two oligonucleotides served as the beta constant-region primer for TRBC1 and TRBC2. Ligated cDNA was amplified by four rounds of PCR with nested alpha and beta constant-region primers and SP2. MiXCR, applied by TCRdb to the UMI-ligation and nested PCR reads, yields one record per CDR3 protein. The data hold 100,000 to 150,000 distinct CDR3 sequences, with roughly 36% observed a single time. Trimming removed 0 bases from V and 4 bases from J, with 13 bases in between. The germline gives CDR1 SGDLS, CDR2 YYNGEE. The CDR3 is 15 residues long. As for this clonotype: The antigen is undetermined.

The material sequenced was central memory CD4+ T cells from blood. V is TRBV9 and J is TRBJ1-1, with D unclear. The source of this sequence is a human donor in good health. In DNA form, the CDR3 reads TGTGCCAGCAGCGTAGACTCCAGGCCCACCACTGAAGCTTTCTTT. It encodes CASSVDSRPTTEAFF.